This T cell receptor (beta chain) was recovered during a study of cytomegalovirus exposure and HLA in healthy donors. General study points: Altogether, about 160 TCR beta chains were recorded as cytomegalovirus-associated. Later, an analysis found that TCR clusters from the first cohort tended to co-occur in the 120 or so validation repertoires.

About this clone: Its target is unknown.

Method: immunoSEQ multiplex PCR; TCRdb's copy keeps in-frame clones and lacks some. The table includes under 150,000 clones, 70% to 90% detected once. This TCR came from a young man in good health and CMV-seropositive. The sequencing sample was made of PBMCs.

Here the CDR3 DNA reads TGTGCCAGTAGTTTGACAGTAAATCAGCCCCAGCATTTT. Its translation: CASSLTVNQPQHF. V usage is TRBV19 and J usage is TRBJ1-5, with D perhaps matching TRBD1 (5 bases). Germline loops: CDR1 LNHDA, CDR2 SQIVND (reference sequence). V shed 5 bases and J shed 4 bases, with 9 bases lying between them. CDR3 length equals 13 residues.